These 2 T cell receptor beta chains were all obtained from the same sample, sequenced in a study of read filtering for tumor transcriptome and immune sequencing. Molecular barcoded adaptors covering alpha/delta and beta/gamma chains were used on around 370 ng RNA. TCRdb reanalysed the reads using MiXCR and keeps one entry per CDR3 protein. The top ten clones hold 8% to 9% of a sample with some 140,000 distinct CDR3 sequences, about 13% of them seen once. The sequencing input was a population of CD138-negative cells sorted from bone marrow. All receptors come from a donor aged 40 or over with multiple myeloma.

This clonotype was counted ten times or more. J is TRBJ2-7 and V is TRBV5-1; tentative D call: TRBD1 (5 bases). Germline CDR1 SGHRS, CDR2 YFSETQ. Deletions cut 3 bases from V and 6 bases from J, with 10 bases between. The CDR3 is made up of 12 amino acids. The CDR3, as DNA: TGCGCCAGCAGCTGGGGCGGTGGCGAGCAGTACTTC. It encodes CASSWGGGEQYF. The whole variable domain, remainder taken from reference TRBV5-1 and TRBJ2-7, is KAGVTQTPRYLIKTRGQQVTLSCSPISGHRSVSWYQQTPGQGLQFLFEYFSETQRNKGNFPGRFSGRQFSNSRSEMNVSTLELGDSALYLCASSWGGGEQYFGPGTRLTVT.

About this clonotype itself: This sequence may be a read error, since a much larger clone differs from it by one base. The V call is TRBV7-3, the J call TRBJ2-7; D gene uncertain. Germline V lookup: CDR1 SGHTA, CDR2 FQGTGA. The CDR3 runs to 15 residues. CDR3 protein: CASTLKLFRAYEQYF. The CDR3 DNA reads TGTGCCAGCACCTTAAAGTTGTTTAGAGCCTACGAGCAGTACTTC.